The 29 T cell receptor beta chains listed next were all sequenced from one sample in a study of a mutant IDH1 vaccine in newly diagnosed glioma. Libraries were prepared by immunoSEQ multiplex PCR; TCRdb keeps only in-frame clonotypes and omits some of them. The sample consists of some 35,000 clones, roughly four fifths of them appearing once. Described time point: week 47, end of study. Every single dose of the vaccine, 300 ug of mutant IDH1 20-mer peptide, came with topical imiquimod. Their target antigens are unknown. The material was PBMCs, obtained from a glioma patient whose treatment included an IDH1 peptide vaccine. The receptor source for this set is a man aged 40-55 years with glioma.

The V and J genes are TRBV19 and TRBJ2-7; 8 nucleotides align to TRBD2. V dropped 1 base and J dropped 5; count of bases not matched to a gene: 7. The germline CDR1 and CDR2 sequences are LNHDA and SQIVND (reference sequence). The CDR3 sequence is 15 residues long. The CDR3 DNA follows: TGTGCCAGTAGTATAGGTGGACTAGCTAGCGACGAGCAGTACTTC. Its translation: CASSIGGLASDEQYF. The whole variable domain, filled in from reference TRBV19 and TRBJ2-7, reads DGGITQSPKYLFRKEGQNVTLSCEQNLNHDAMYWYRQDPGQGLRLIYYSQIVNDFQKGDIAEGYSVSREKKESFPLTVTSAQKNPTAFYLCASSIGGLASDEQYFGPGTRLTVT.

V is TRBV4-3 and J is TRBJ2-3; perhaps TRBD2 as D (5 bases). This CDR3 region has 14 residues. Per germline, CDR1 LGHNA and CDR2 YSLEER. Trimming took 1 base from V and 6 from J, leaving 11 bases between them. The CDR3 here is CASSQGPLEDTQYF. The CDR3 region has the DNA TGCGCCAGCAGCCAAGGCCCACTAGAGGATACGCAGTATTTT.

This clone is categorized as medium-sized (0.01 to 0.1%). V and J are TRBV6-1 and TRBJ1-5; D gene uncertain. V was trimmed by 1 base and J by 4 bases, leaving 11 bases between them. Germline-derived CDR1 and CDR2 are MNHNS and SASEGT. This CDR3 has 15 amino acids. The CDR3 reads CASSEEIGSNQPQHF. The CDR3, as DNA: TGTGCCAGCAGTGAAGAAATCGGGAGTAATCAGCCCCAGCATTTT.

The chain recombines TRBV27 with TRBJ2-7; D may be TRBD1 or TRBD2 (5 bases each). The CDR3 is 15 residues long. Trimming took 5 bases from V and 3 from J, leaving 17 bases between them. The germline V gene encodes CDR1 MNHEY and CDR2 SMNVEV (reference sequence). CDR3 DNA: TGTGCCAGCAGTACGACCGGGACGGGCGGCTACGAGCAGTACTTC. It is translated as CASSTTGTGGYEQYF.

This rearrangement joins TRBV7-2 to TRBJ2-1; D might be TRBD2 (5 bases). The CDR3 length is 13 residues. V gave up 5 bases and J gave up 9 bases, with 14 bases separating them. Germline CDR1 reads SGHTA; CDR2 reads FQGNSA. The CDR3 nucleotides are TGTGCCAGCAGCCTCCAGAGCGGTCGTGAGCAGTTCTTC. The encoded protein is CASSLQSGREQFF.

This clone appeared a few times. The chain recombines TRBV10-3 with TRBJ1-1, with D possibly matching TRBD1 (5 bases). Trimming left V 8 bases short and J 3 bases short, with 13 bases between. This CDR3 spans 13 amino acids. Germline V gives CDR1 ENHRY, CDR2 SYGVKD. Here the CDR3 reads CAISSGGDTEAFF. CDR3 sequence (DNA): TGTGCCATCTCCTCCGGGGGGGACACTGAAGCTTTCTTT.

The chain links TRBV27 to TRBJ2-4; 14 bases are shared with TRBD2. Germline V gives CDR1 MNHEY, CDR2 SMNVEV (reference sequence). The trim removed 6 bases at V and 15 bases at J, leaving 13 bases unmatched. This CDR3 comprises 15 residues. CDR3 amino acids: CASSPPGLAGARLYF. CDR3 DNA: TGTGCCAGCAGCCCCCCGGGACTAGCGGGAGCGCGGTTGTACTTC.

CDR3 sequence (DNA): TGTGCCAGCAGCCCCCGGGACGGGAACACTGAAGCTTTCTTT. Protein sequence: CASSPRDGNTEAFF. The genes are TRBV5-5 and TRBJ1-1; D might be TRBD1 (5 bases). Germline CDR1 is SGHKS and CDR2 is YYEKEE (reference sequence). Trimming shortened V by 4 bases and J by 1 base, and 11 bases separated the two germline ends. The CDR3 runs 14 residues.

V and J are TRBV11-1 and TRBJ1-5; perhaps TRBD1 as D (5 bases). Trimming cost V 1 base and J 1 base, with 8 bases left between them. The CDR3 extends over 15 amino acids. Germline-derived CDR1 and CDR2 are SGHAT and FQDESV (reference sequence). The CDR3 bases are TGTGCCAGCAGCTTAGGACAGCTAAGCAATCAGCCCCAGCATTTT. As protein: CASSLGQLSNQPQHF.

V usage is TRBV5-4 and J usage is TRBJ1-2; TRBD1 might be the D (6 bases). Germline CDR1 reads SGHNT; CDR2 reads YYREEE (reference sequence). The CDR3 spans 15 residues. Trimming pared 1 base from V and 4 bases from J, leaving 14 bases between. In nucleotides, the CDR3 is TGTGCCAGCAGCTTGCGGGGGCTAGACATCTATGGCTACACCTTC. Amino acids: CASSLRGLDIYGYTF.

The chain employs TRBV5-4 and TRBJ2-3; a weak D match, TRBD1 (5 bases). Looked up from germline, CDR1 is SGHNT and CDR2 is YYREEE (reference sequence). V was pared by 0 bases and J by 5 bases, with 13 bases between. CDR3 length equals 15 residues. Here the CDR3 reads CASSLAGPRQDTQYF. For the CDR3, the DNA is TGTGCCAGCAGCTTGGCAGGGCCGCGCCAAGATACGCAGTATTTT.

CDR3 region: CASSLGIRVGDTQYF. As DNA, the CDR3 is TGTGCCAGCAGCTTGGGAATCAGGGTAGGGGATACGCAGTATTTT. V is TRBV5-4 and J is TRBJ2-3, with D possibly being TRBD1 (5 bases). Trimming pared 0 bases from V and 6 bases from J, leaving 14 bases between. The CDR3 has 15 amino acids. The V gene's germline CDR1 is SGHNT and CDR2 YYREEE (reference sequence).

The chain is built from TRBV10-1 and TRBJ2-7; TRBD2 matches at 9 bases. CDR1 and CDR2 (germline): WNHNN, SYGVQD (reference sequence). The CDR3 is 16 amino acids. Trimming at V came to 0 bases and at J to 2 bases, leaving 5 bases not matched to a gene. This CDR3 is CASSESGSGGTYEQYF. The CDR3 DNA follows: TGCGCCAGCAGTGAGTCTGGTAGCGGGGGAACCTACGAGCAGTACTTC.

The genes are TRBV18 and TRBJ2-3; 8 nucleotides line up with TRBD1. V lost 5 bases and J lost 2; bases outside the gene matches: 9. There are 16 residues in the CDR3. Germline loops: CDR1 KGHSH, CDR2 LQKENI. The CDR3 bases are TGTGCCAGCTCAATCATATCAGGGGGCGACACAGATACGCAGTATTTT. Translation: CASSIISGGDTDTQYF.

By share of the sample, this clone is medium-sized (0.01 to 0.1%). The chain carries TRBV5-1 and TRBJ1-1, with D tentatively TRBD1 (6 bases). Germline CDR1 SGHRS, CDR2 YFSETQ. The CDR3 contains 14 residues. Trimming pared 4 bases from V and 2 bases from J, leaving 12 bases between. The CDR3 sequence is CASSIEQGNTEAFF. The CDR3 coding sequence is TGCGCCAGCAGCATAGAACAGGGAAACACTGAAGCTTTCTTT.

The table lists this clone with a count of one. The chain carries TRBV6-1 and TRBJ2-2; 8 bases are shared with TRBD2. Trimming cost V 1 base and J 7 bases; bases outside gene matches: 8. Germline V CDR1 and CDR2: MNHNS, SASEGT. CDR3 length equals 16 residues. CDR3 nucleotide sequence: TGTGCCAGCAGTGAAGTGTGGGGGACTAGTAACGGGGAGCTGTTTTTT. Protein: CASSEVWGTSNGELFF.

This chain joins TRBV5-5 and TRBJ2-7, with D uncertain. Germline-derived CDR1 and CDR2 are SGHKS and YYEKEE (reference sequence). V shed 5 bases and J shed 2 bases, with 14 bases lying between them. This CDR3 has 14 amino acids. The CDR3 sequence: CASSSTYPTYEQYV. For the CDR3, the DNA is TGTGCCAGCAGTTCTACCTACCCAACCTACGAGCAGTACGTC.

The chain links TRBV4-1 to TRBJ1-1; D is possibly TRBD1 (5 bases). Trimming took off 0 bases at V and 3 bases at J, with 8 bases between the two ends. The CDR3 loop spans 14 amino acids. CDR1 is MGHRA, CDR2 YSYEKL, per germline. DNA of the CDR3: TGCGCCAGCAGCCAAGATGGGGGGTACACTGAAGCTTTCTTT. This encodes CASSQDGGYTEAFF.

This clone was recorded once. CDR3: CASSTLAGRLADTQYF. CDR3 bases: TGTGCCAGCAGTACCCTAGCGGGCCGTTTAGCAGATACGCAGTATTTT. The chain is built from TRBV28 and TRBJ2-3; 8 positions match TRBD2. V dropped 5 bases and J dropped 4; count of bases not matched to a gene: 11. Germline V gene data show CDR1 as MDHEN and CDR2 as SYDVKM. This CDR3 spans 16 amino acids.

The genes are TRBV5-4 and TRBJ2-3, with no clear D. The CDR3 runs to 15 residues. CDR1 SGHNT and CDR2 YYREEE come from the germline V gene (reference sequence). V was shortened by 0 bases and J by 1 base, with 9 bases between the two germline ends. CDR3 in amino acids: CASSLGAARTDTQYF. The CDR3 DNA reads as TGTGCCAGCAGCTTGGGGGCCGCCCGCACAGATACGCAGTATTTT.

Here the CDR3 reads CASSYGTGDEKLFF. In nucleotides, the CDR3 is TGTGCCAGCAGTTATGGTACAGGGGATGAAAAACTGTTTTTT. The rearrangement uses TRBV6-5 and TRBJ1-4; TRBD1 matches 7 bases. V shed 3 bases and J 6 bases; nucleotides not matched to a gene: 4. Germline values: CDR1 MNHEY, CDR2 SVGAGI. The CDR3 runs 14 residues.

This clone has a single count. This chain links TRBV27 with TRBJ2-2; unclear D gene. This CDR3 region has 13 residues. The V end was cut by 7 bases, the J end by 2 bases, with 8 bases between. Germline CDR1 is MNHEY and CDR2 is SMNVEV (reference sequence). CDR3 protein: CASMRTNTGELFF. CDR3 in DNA: TGTGCCAGCATGCGTACTAACACCGGGGAGCTGTTTTTT.

This clone is a singleton in its sample. The chain recombines TRBV19 with TRBJ2-2; maybe TRBD1 (6 bases). Germline V gives CDR1 LNHDA, CDR2 SQIVND (reference sequence). The CDR3 is 13 amino acids. V dropped 4 bases and J dropped 7 bases, with 10 bases sitting between them. In DNA form, the CDR3 reads TGTGCCAGTAGTAATCAGGGGCACGGGGAGCTGTTTTTT. It codes for CASSNQGHGELFF.

V and J are TRBV7-9 and TRBJ2-1, with D tentatively TRBD2 (6 bases). V dropped 5 bases and J dropped 4 bases, with 15 bases sitting between them. From germline, CDR1 is SEHNR and CDR2 FQNEAQ (reference sequence). The CDR3 is made up of 15 amino acids. The CDR3 loop reads CASSPLAGSYNEQFF. CDR3 nucleotide sequence: TGTGCCAGCAGCCCCCTTGCGGGAAGTTACAATGAGCAGTTCTTC.

This sequence joins TRBV9 and TRBJ1-1; the D gene is possibly TRBD1 (6 bases). Germline V CDR1 and CDR2: SGDLS, YYNGEE. This CDR3 comprises 15 residues. Trimming shortened V by 0 bases and J by 1 base, and 10 bases separated the two germline ends. The CDR3 reads CASSVEGRGNTEAFF. CDR3 DNA: TGTGCCAGCAGCGTAGAAGGCAGGGGGAACACTGAAGCTTTCTTT. The entire variable domain, with the rest obtained from reference TRBV9 and TRBJ1-1, is as follows: DSGVTQTPKHLITATGQRVTLRCSPRSGDLSVYWYQQSLDQGLQFLIQYYNGEERAKGNILERFSAQQFPDLHSELNLSSLELGDSALYFCASSVEGRGNTEAFFGQGTRLTVV.

The chain couples TRBV19 to TRBJ1-4; D gene ambiguous. The germline CDR1 and CDR2 sequences are LNHDA and SQIVND (reference sequence). The V end lost 5 bases, the J end lost 8 bases, and 9 bases lay between the germline ends. The CDR3 is 12 amino acids. As DNA, the CDR3 is TGTGCCAGTAGTCTTCCGAGGGAAAAACTGTTTTTT. Residues: CASSLPREKLFF.

The CDR3 loop reads CASSPAGRANTGELFF. The CDR3 DNA sequence: TGTGCCAGCAGCCCGGCGGGGAGAGCTAACACCGGGGAGCTGTTTTTT. The V and J genes are TRBV11-2 and TRBJ2-2, with a weak D call TRBD2 (6 bases). In germline, CDR1 is SGHAT, CDR2 FQNNGV. This CDR3 spans 16 amino acids. The V gene lost 5 bases and the J gene lost 2 bases, with 15 bases spanning the gap.

V gene TRBV7-8 combines with J gene TRBJ2-1; D is uncertain. CDR1 is SGHVS, CDR2 FQNEAQ, per germline. With 5 bases removed from V and 4 bases from J, the gap between germline ends came to 9 bases. The CDR3 spans 13 residues. The CDR3 DNA follows: TGTGCCAGCAGCCCAAGCCCGTACAATGAGCAGTTCTTC. This codes for CASSPSPYNEQFF.

The CDR3 here is CASSIFESQPQHF. For the CDR3, the DNA is TGTGCCAGTAGTATTTTTGAGAGTCAGCCCCAGCATTTT. J is TRBJ1-5 and V is TRBV19, with D hard to call. Trimming left V 3 bases short and J 6 bases short, with 9 bases between. CDR1 is LNHDA and CDR2 is SQIVND in the germline V gene (reference sequence). The CDR3 loop spans 13 amino acids.